This is a list of T cell receptor beta chains from one sample in a study of post-analysis software for immune sequencing data. Each CDR3 protein gets one entry after TCRdb re-called the PCR reads with MiXCR. Of a few hundred thousand distinct CDR3 sequences detected, less than 40% appear once; the ten largest clones hold roughly 13%. Sequencing input: blood. The receptor source for this set is a girl aged 5-17 years with multiple sclerosis. Each CDR3 is given without its conserved first and last residue. The D gene is left open where the match is weak. Size is omitted from some rows. Given values are once, few, many or a class for expanded clones.

v_gene,abundance,d_gene,j_gene,CDR3aa
TRBV27,NA,NA,TRBJ1-3,ASSFFGNSGNTIY
TRBV12-3/TRBV12-4,NA,NA,NA,ASSLSGTQY
TRBV27,NA,TRBD1,TRBJ1-5,ASSRQGANQPQH
TRBV4-1,few,NA,TRBJ2-3,ASSQETHTTDTQY
TRBV4-3,NA,NA,TRBJ2-6,ASSQALTRLSGANVLT
TRBV29-1,NA,NA,TRBJ2-3,SVERRVSTDTKY
TRBV27,NA,NA,TRBJ2-1,ASTETGEYNEQF
TRBV5-5,few,TRBD1,TRBJ1-5,ASSLTGTRYSNQPQH
TRBV5-1,NA,TRBD2,TRBJ2-3,ASSLGTSVGADTQY
TRBV10-3,NA,NA,TRBJ2-4,AISESSGRAKNIQY